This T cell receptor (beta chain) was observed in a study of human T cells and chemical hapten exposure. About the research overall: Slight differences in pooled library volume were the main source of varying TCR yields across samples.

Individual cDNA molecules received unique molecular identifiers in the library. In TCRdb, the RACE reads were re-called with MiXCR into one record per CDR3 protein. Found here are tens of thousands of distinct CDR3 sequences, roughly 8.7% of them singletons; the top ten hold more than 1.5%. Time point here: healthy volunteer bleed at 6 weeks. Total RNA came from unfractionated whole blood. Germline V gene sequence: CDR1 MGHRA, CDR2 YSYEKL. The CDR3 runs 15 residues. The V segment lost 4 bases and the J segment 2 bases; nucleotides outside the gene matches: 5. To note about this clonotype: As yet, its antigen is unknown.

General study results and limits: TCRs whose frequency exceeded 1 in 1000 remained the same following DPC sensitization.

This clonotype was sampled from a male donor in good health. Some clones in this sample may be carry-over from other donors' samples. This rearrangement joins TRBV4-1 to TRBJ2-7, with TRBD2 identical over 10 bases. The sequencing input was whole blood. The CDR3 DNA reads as TGCGCCAGCAGCCCCACTAGCGGGATTACCTACGAGCAGTACTTC. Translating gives CASSPTSGITYEQYF.